These 29 T cell receptor beta chains originate from one sample sequenced in a study of T cell repertoires in cytomegalovirus infection. For these receptors, no antigen is known. TCRdb passed the reads through MiXCR, listing each CDR3 protein once. The table lists roughly 990,000 distinct CDR3 sequences, under 40% of them singletons. This sample comprised cultured CD8+ T cells from PBMCs, obtained from culture after CMV antigen stimulation. The receptors originated from a human donor in good health (CMV status not recorded). Some clones in this sample may be carry-over from other donors' samples.

This clonotype appeared a few times. The rearrangement uses TRBV27 and TRBJ2-1, with 7 bases matching TRBD2. Germline CDR1 MNHEY, CDR2 SMNVEV (reference sequence). Trimming cost V 6 bases and J 9 bases; bases outside gene matches: 20. The CDR3 length is 17 residues. CDR3 sequence: CASSSGFSGTSGGEQFF. Written as DNA, the CDR3 is TGTGCCAGCAGCTCGGGCTTCTCCGGGACTTCGGGAGGTGAGCAGTTCTTC.

The chain has TRBV4-1 and TRBJ2-5; 8 bases line up with TRBD2. The V and J ends lost 1 base and 5 bases, in that order; junction bases with no gene match: 12. This CDR3 comprises 17 residues. Germline lookup yields CDR1 MGHRA and CDR2 YSYEKL. The CDR3 is CASSQGETGGPWETQYF. The CDR3 DNA follows: TGCGCCAGCAGCCAAGGGGAGACGGGGGGGCCCTGGGAGACCCAGTACTTC.

The V call is TRBV6-1, the J call TRBJ2-2, with unresolved D. Germline V gives CDR1 MNHNS, CDR2 SASEGT. The CDR3 extends over 14 amino acids. The V end was cut by 1 base, the J end by 1 base, with 4 bases between. The CDR3 DNA sequence: TGTGCCAGCAGTGAAGTCTGGAACACCGGGGAGCTGTTTTTT. It specifies CASSEVWNTGELFF.

The rearrangement joins TRBV9 to TRBJ2-5, with 8 positions matching TRBD1. Germline V gives CDR1 SGDLS, CDR2 YYNGEE. After removal of 4 bases from V and 5 bases from J, the junction contained 13 bases not matched to a gene. The length of the CDR3 is 16 residues. CDR3 protein: CASSPPGGQGSETQYF. Here the CDR3 DNA reads TGTGCCAGCAGCCCTCCCGGCGGACAGGGTTCGGAGACCCAGTACTTC.

The V gene is TRBV5-8, the J gene TRBJ2-1; D unresolved. Germline V gives CDR1 SGHTS, CDR2 YDEGEE. The CDR3 spans 15 residues. Trimming took 2 bases from V and 2 from J, leaving 11 bases between them. The CDR3 spells CASSFREVAYNEQFF. CDR3 nucleotides: TGTGCCAGCAGCTTCAGAGAGGTGGCCTACAATGAGCAGTTCTTC.

J is TRBJ2-3 and V is TRBV7-9, with D perhaps matching TRBD1 (6 bases). The ends were cut back, 5 bases at V and 5 bases at J, with 11 bases in the middle. The germline V gene has CDR1 SEHNR and CDR2 FQNEAQ (reference sequence). This CDR3 has 13 residues. CDR3 in amino acids: CASSPRGKDTQYF. CDR3 DNA: TGTGCCAGCAGCCCGAGGGGGAAAGATACGCAGTATTTT.

The chain combines TRBV20-1 with TRBJ1-6, with 8 bases aligning to TRBD1. Trimming cost V 0 bases and J 10 bases; bases outside gene matches: 8. CDR1 DFQATT and CDR2 SNEGSKA come from the germline V gene (reference sequence). The CDR3 spans 15 residues. The CDR3 nucleotides are TGCAGTGCTAGAGATCGGACAGGGCACGGGTCACCCCTCCACTTT. This sequence encodes CSARDRTGHGSPLHF.

The chain is built from TRBV28 and TRBJ1-3; 8 nucleotides align to TRBD1. The V and J ends lost 2 bases and 4 bases, in that order; junction bases with no gene match: 4. The CDR3 loop spans 15 amino acids. Germline CDR1 reads MDHEN; CDR2 reads SYDVKM. This CDR3 is CASSLETGDGNTIYF. The CDR3 nucleotides are TGTGCCAGCAGTTTAGAGACAGGGGACGGAAACACCATATATTTT.

This clonotype came up many times. This sequence joins TRBV7-2 and TRBJ2-4; D perhaps matches TRBD2 (5 bases). Deletions cut 4 bases from V and 11 bases from J, with 21 bases between. CDR3 length: 15 residues. Germline V gene data show CDR1 as SGHTA and CDR2 as FQGNSA. CDR3 sequence (DNA): TGTGCCAGCAGCTATCTAGAGGACCCGGGAACGGTTCAGTACTTC. This translates into CASSYLEDPGTVQYF. The full variable domain, in which reference TRBV7-2 and TRBJ2-4 provide the parts outside the CDR3, is GAGVSQSPSNKVTEKGKDVELRCDPISGHTALYWYRQSLGQGLEFLIYFQGNSAPDKSGLPSDRFSAERTGGSVSTLTIQRTQQEDSAVYLCASSYLEDPGTVQYFGAGTRLSVL.

The J gene is TRBJ2-7, the V gene TRBV4-1, with 7 bases identical to TRBD1. CDR1 and CDR2 (germline): MGHRA, YSYEKL. The junction had 2 bases not matched to a gene; V was cut back by 0 bases and J by 0 bases. The CDR3 covers 15 residues. The CDR3 loop is CASSQEGDSSYEQYF. The CDR3 nucleotides read TGCGCCAGCAGCCAAGAAGGGGACAGCTCCTACGAGCAGTACTTC.

This clonotype has more than one count but fewer than ten. The CDR3 DNA sequence: TGTGCCAGCAGTGAAACAGGGGAGAACACTGAAGCTTTCTTT. It codes for CASSETGENTEAFF. The rearrangement joins TRBV2 to TRBJ1-1, with 7 bases identical to TRBD1. The V and J ends lost 2 bases and 1 base, in that order; junction bases with no gene match: 1. This CDR3 comprises 14 residues. Per the germline V gene, CDR1 is SNHLY and CDR2 is FYNNEI.

This chain connects TRBV15 to TRBJ2-7, with unresolved D. The germline CDR1 and CDR2 sequences are LNHNV and YYDKDF (reference sequence). This CDR3 spans 13 amino acids. Trimming cost V 3 bases and J 3 bases, with 9 bases left between them. Here the CDR3 DNA reads TGTGCCACCAGCAGTCATCCGAACTACGAGCAGTACTTC. Its protein is CATSSHPNYEQYF.

This clonotype was picked up a small number of times. The J gene is TRBJ1-2, the V gene TRBV28; D gene unclear. V was shortened by 5 bases and J by 4 bases, with 11 bases between the two germline ends. The germline V gene has CDR1 MDHEN and CDR2 SYDVKM. This CDR3 is 13 amino acids long. The CDR3 reads CASSETYVYGYTF. The CDR3 nucleotides are TGTGCCAGCAGTGAGACATACGTCTATGGCTACACCTTC.

This clonotype was seen more than once but under ten times. The V and J genes are TRBV6-6 and TRBJ2-5; D unresolved. Trimming left V 0 bases short and J 5 bases short, with 7 bases between. The CDR3 has 13 residues. Germline-derived CDR1 and CDR2 are MNHNY and SVGAGI (reference sequence). CDR3 bases: TGTGCCAGCAGTTACTCCTTGGCGGAGACCCAGTACTTC. Its translation: CASSYSLAETQYF.

This clonotype was observed a handful of times. The chain links TRBV6-1 to TRBJ1-4; D uncertain. Looked up from germline, CDR1 is MNHNS and CDR2 is SASEGT. V gave up 2 bases and J gave up 0 bases, with 7 bases separating them. This CDR3 region has 15 residues. The CDR3 loop is CASSETWATNEKLFF. The CDR3 nucleotides read TGTGCCAGCAGTGAAACTTGGGCAACTAATGAAAAACTGTTTTTT.

V gene TRBV12-5 combines with J gene TRBJ2-1; TRBD2 matches at 8 bases. With V trimmed by 1 base and J by 9 bases, 8 bases remained unmatched. Germline V gene lookup returns CDR1 LGHNT and CDR2 FRNRAP. The CDR3 is 15 residues long. CDR3 nucleotide sequence: TGTGCTAGTGGTTTGGAACCGGGGGGGCGGGGTGAGCAGTTCTTC. It is translated as CASGLEPGGRGEQFF.

A few counts support this clonotype. V and J are TRBV6-6 and TRBJ2-3; 7 bases are shared with TRBD2. The J segment lost 6 bases and the V segment lost 0 bases, leaving 3 bases of the junction unmatched. This CDR3 contains 14 residues. Per germline, CDR1 MNHNY and CDR2 SVGAGI (reference sequence). Here the CDR3 reads CASSYSDGGDTQYF. The CDR3 DNA is TGTGCCAGCAGTTACTCGGACGGGGGGGATACGCAGTATTTT.

The gene calls are TRBV6-2 or TRBV6-3 and TRBJ2-1, with TRBD1 identical over 10 bases. The CDR3 length is 16 residues. Germline-derived CDR1 and CDR2 are MNHEY and SVGEGT. Germline trimming cut 6 bases from V and 1 base from J; bases unmatched to any gene: 6. CDR3 sequence reads: CASSQGQGISYNEQFF. In DNA form, the CDR3 reads TGTGCCAGCAGCCAGGGACAGGGGATTTCCTACAATGAGCAGTTCTTC.

This clonotype occurred once. The chain carries TRBV7-6 and TRBJ1-2, with 7 bases fitting TRBD1. Trimming at V came to 5 bases and at J to 5 bases, leaving 14 bases not matched to a gene. CDR3 length: 16 residues. Germline V gene lookup returns CDR1 SGHVS and CDR2 FNYEAQ. CDR3 loop: CASSPATGDDSYGYTF. In nucleotides, the CDR3 is TGTGCCAGCAGCCCCGCTACAGGGGATGACTCATATGGCTACACCTTC.

The chain uses TRBV5-6 and TRBJ1-2; possibly TRBD1 for D (5 bases). The CDR3 length is 14 residues. Per germline, CDR1 SGHDT and CDR2 YYEEEE. V lost 4 bases and J lost 4, with 14 bases in between. This CDR3 reads CASSPAGTPYGYTF. The CDR3 nucleotides read TGTGCCAGCAGCCCGGCGGGGACCCCCTATGGCTACACCTTC.

CDR3 loop: CSVEDVLGGTGELFF. The CDR3 DNA follows: TGCAGCGTTGAAGATGTTCTAGGGGGCACCGGGGAGCTGTTTTTT. The chain carries TRBV29-1 and TRBJ2-2, with D possibly being TRBD1 (6 bases). The V gene's germline CDR1 is SQVTM and CDR2 ANQGSEA. V was shortened by 0 bases and J by 4 bases, with 12 bases between the two germline ends. This CDR3 is built from 15 residues.

This clonotype was detected a few times. The V call is TRBV7-8, the J call TRBJ2-5; 9 nucleotides line up with TRBD2. This CDR3 spans 15 amino acids. V shed 5 bases, J shed 5 bases, and the junction held 9 bases outside the gene matches. Germline CDR1 is SGHVS and CDR2 is FQNEAQ. The DNA of the CDR3 is TGTGCCAGCAGCGAATCCGGGACTAGCATGGAGACCCAGTACTTC. This gives the protein CASSESGTSMETQYF.

The CDR3: CASRKTGGLFNEKLFF. Written as DNA, the CDR3 is TGTGCCAGCAGGAAAACAGGGGGATTGTTTAATGAAAAACTGTTTTTT. This chain uses TRBV12-3 or TRBV12-4 with TRBJ1-4, with 8 bases aligning to TRBD1. The CDR3 spans 16 residues. V shed 6 bases and J 4 bases; nucleotides not matched to a gene: 10.

This clonotype was seen a handful of times. The gene calls are TRBV12-3 or TRBV12-4 and TRBJ1-1; D is uncertain. CDR3 size: 15 residues. V lost 5 bases, J lost 4 bases, and 17 bases lay in between. The CDR3 region has the DNA TGTGCCAGCAGTCTATCCGAGAGGGATGGCACTGAAGCTTTCTTT. As protein: CASSLSERDGTEAFF.

This clonotype turned up a few times. The chain uses TRBV6-5 and TRBJ2-3; D may be TRBD2 (5 bases). Germline CDR1 reads MNHEY; CDR2 reads SVGAGI. CDR3 size: 14 residues. Deletions cut 2 bases from V and 1 base from J, with 7 bases between. The CDR3: CASSYVEGTDTQYF. CDR3 sequence (DNA): TGTGCCAGCAGTTACGTGGAGGGCACAGATACGCAGTATTTT.

The chain joins TRBV27 to TRBJ2-3; TRBD2 is a possible D gene (6 bases). The CDR3 has 13 residues. V lost 8 bases to trimming and J lost 6 bases, with 15 bases between them. Germline V gene sequence: CDR1 MNHEY, CDR2 SMNVEV (reference sequence). As DNA, the CDR3 is TGTGCCAGCCTCAACTGGAGGGACGATACGCAGTATTTT. This translates into CASLNWRDDTQYF.

Written as DNA, the CDR3 is TGTGCCAGCTCACCAAGCACTAGCGGGGGACCCTGGGATGAGCAGTTCTTC. Translating gives CASSPSTSGGPWDEQFF. The chain couples TRBV18 to TRBJ2-1, with 11 bases identical to TRBD2. V was clipped by 2 bases and J by 8 bases; unmatched bases: 11. In germline, CDR1 is KGHSH, CDR2 LQKENI. The CDR3 covers 17 residues.

This clonotype was observed a few times. V usage is TRBV6-5 and J usage is TRBJ2-7; 8 bases align to TRBD1. The CDR3 length is 14 residues. Unmatched junction bases numbered 9, after V lost 8 bases and J lost 3 bases. Germline V gene data show CDR1 as MNHEY and CDR2 as SVGAGI. The CDR3 loop is CASALGTGIYEQYF. The CDR3 nucleotides are TGTGCCAGCGCCCTGGGGACAGGAATCTACGAGCAGTACTTC.

About this clonotype: Relative to the germline gene, one junction end is altered; a read error may explain this. The chain combines TRBV6-6 with TRBJ2-1, with unresolved D. Germline V lookup: CDR1 MNHNY, CDR2 SVGAGI (reference sequence). This CDR3 region has 18 residues. The DNA for the CDR3 is TGTGCCAACAGTTACACTCCTACAGTGGGGTACACCTACAATGAGCAGTTCTTC. Translating gives CANSYTPTVGYTYNEQFF.